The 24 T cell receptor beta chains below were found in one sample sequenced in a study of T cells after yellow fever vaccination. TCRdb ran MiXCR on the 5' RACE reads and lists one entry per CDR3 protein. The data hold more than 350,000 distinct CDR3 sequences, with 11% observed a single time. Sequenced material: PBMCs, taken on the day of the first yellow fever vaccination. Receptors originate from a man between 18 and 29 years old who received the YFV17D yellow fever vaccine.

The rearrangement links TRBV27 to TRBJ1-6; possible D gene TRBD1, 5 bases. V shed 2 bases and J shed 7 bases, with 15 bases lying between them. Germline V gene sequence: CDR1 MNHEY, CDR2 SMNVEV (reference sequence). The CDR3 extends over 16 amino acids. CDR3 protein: CASSLASGRWNSPLHF. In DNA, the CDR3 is TGTGCCAGCAGTTTAGCCTCGGGACGGTGGAATTCACCCCTCCACTTT.

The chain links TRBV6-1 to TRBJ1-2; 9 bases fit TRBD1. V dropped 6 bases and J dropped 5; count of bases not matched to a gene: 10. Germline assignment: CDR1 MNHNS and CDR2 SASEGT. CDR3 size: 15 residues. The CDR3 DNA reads TGTGCCAGCAGAAACCAACAGGGGGCAACGTATGGCTACACCTTC. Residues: CASRNQQGATYGYTF.

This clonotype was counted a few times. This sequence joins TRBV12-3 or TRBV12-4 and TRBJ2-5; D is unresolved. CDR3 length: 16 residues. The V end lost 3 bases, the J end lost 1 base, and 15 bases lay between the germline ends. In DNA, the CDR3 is TGTGCCAGCAGTTTGCATGTTGGGCCACGCCAAGAGACCCAGTACTTC. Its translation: CASSLHVGPRQETQYF.

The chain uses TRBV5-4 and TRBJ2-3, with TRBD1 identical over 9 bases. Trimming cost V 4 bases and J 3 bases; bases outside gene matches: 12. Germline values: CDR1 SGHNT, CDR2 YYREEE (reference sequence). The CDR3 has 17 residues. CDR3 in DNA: TGTGCCAGCAGCGCGTCCCCGGGACAGGGTGGGACAGATACGCAGTATTTT. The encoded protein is CASSASPGQGGTDTQYF.

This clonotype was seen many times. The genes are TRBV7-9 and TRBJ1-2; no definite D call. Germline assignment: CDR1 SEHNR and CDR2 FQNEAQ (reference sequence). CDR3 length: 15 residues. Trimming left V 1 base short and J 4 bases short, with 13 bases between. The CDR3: CASSLVRQLAYGYTF. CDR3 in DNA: TGTGCCAGCAGCTTAGTCAGGCAGTTGGCCTATGGCTACACCTTC. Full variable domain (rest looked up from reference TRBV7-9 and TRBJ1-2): DTGVSQNPRHKITKRGQNVTFRCDPISEHNRLYWYRQTLGQGPEFLTYFQNEAQLEKSRLLSDRFSAERPKGSFSTLEIQRTEQGDSAMYLCASSLVRQLAYGYTFGSGTRLTVV.

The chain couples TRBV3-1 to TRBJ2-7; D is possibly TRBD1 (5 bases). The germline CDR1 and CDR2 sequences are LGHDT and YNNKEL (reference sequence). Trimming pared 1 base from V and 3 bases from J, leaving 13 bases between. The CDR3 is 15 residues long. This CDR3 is CASSQGVGPYYEQYF. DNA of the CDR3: TGTGCCAGCAGCCAAGGGGTGGGGCCTTACTACGAGCAGTACTTC.

The CDR3 DNA reads TGTGCCAGCAGTGAAATGATAGCGGAGACCCAGTACTTC. It is translated as CASSEMIAETQYF. The V call is TRBV25-1, the J call TRBJ2-5; D might be TRBD2 (5 bases). Germline V gene sequence: CDR1 MGHDK, CDR2 SYGVNS. This CDR3 comprises 13 residues. Deletions cut 2 bases from V and 5 bases from J, with 9 bases between. The variable domain in full, with the rest retrieved from reference TRBV25-1 and TRBJ2-5, is EADIYQTPRYLVIGTGKKITLECSQTMGHDKMYWYQQDPGMELHLIHYSYGVNSTEKGDLSSESTVSRIRTEHFPLTLESARPSHTSQYLCASSEMIAETQYFGPGTRLLVL.

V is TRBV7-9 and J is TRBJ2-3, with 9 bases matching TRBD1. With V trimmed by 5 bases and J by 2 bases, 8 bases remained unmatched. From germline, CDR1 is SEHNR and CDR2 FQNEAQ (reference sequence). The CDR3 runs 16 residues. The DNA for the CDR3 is TGTGCCAGCAGCGCTCGGGGACAGGGCAACACAGATACGCAGTATTTT. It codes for CASSARGQGNTDTQYF.

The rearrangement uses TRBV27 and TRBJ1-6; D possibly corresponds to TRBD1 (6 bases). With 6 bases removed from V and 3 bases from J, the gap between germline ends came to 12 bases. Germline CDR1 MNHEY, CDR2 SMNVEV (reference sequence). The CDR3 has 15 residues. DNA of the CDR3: TGTGCCAGCAGCCAAGGGGGATACTATAATTCACCCCTCCACTTT. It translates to CASSQGGYYNSPLHF.

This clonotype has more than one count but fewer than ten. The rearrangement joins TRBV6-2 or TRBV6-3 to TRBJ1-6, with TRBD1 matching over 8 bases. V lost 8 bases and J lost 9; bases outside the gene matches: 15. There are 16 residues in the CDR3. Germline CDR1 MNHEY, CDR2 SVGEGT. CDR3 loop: CASGSEEGTGASPLHF. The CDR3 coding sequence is TGTGCCAGCGGTTCAGAAGAGGGGACAGGAGCTTCACCCCTCCACTTT.

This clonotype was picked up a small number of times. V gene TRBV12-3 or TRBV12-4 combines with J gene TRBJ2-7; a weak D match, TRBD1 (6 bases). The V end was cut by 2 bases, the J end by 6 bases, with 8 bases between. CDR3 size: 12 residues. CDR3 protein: CASSLNRAEQYV. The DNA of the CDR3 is TGTGCCAGCAGTTTAAACAGGGCCGAGCAGTACGTC.

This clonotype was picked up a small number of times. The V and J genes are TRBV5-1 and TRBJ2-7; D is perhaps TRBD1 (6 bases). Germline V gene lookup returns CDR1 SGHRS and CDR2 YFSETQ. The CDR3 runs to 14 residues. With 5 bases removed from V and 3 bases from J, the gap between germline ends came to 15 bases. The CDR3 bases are TGCGCCAGCAGTCGAGACCCGGACAGCTACGAGCAGTACTTC. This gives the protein CASSRDPDSYEQYF. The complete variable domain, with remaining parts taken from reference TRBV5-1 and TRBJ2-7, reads KAGVTQTPRYLIKTRGQQVTLSCSPISGHRSVSWYQQTPGQGLQFLFEYFSETQRNKGNFPGRFSGRQFSNSRSEMNVSTLELGDSALYLCASSRDPDSYEQYFGPGTRLTVT.

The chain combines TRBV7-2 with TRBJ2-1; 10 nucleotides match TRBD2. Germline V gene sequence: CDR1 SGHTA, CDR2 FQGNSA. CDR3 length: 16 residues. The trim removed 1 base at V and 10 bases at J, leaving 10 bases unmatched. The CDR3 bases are TGTGCCAGCAGCTTAGGGCGGCTAGCGGGGGCGGAGGAGCAGTTCTTC. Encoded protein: CASSLGRLAGAEEQFF.

For the CDR3, the DNA is TGTGCCAGCAGCAGTGCAGGGGCCCCCTACGAGCAGTACTTC. Protein product: CASSSAGAPYEQYF. The V gene is TRBV5-6, the J gene TRBJ2-7; TRBD1 might be the D (6 bases). This CDR3 has 14 residues. Trimming left V 4 bases short and J 2 bases short, with 13 bases between. CDR1 is SGHDT and CDR2 is YYEEEE in the germline V gene.

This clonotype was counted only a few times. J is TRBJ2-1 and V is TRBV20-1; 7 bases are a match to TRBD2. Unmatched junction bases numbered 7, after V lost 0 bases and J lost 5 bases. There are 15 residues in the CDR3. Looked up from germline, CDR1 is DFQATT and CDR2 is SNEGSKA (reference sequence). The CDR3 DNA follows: TGCAGTGCTAGAGATCGGAGGCTAGCGGACAATGAGCAGTTCTTC. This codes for CSARDRRLADNEQFF.

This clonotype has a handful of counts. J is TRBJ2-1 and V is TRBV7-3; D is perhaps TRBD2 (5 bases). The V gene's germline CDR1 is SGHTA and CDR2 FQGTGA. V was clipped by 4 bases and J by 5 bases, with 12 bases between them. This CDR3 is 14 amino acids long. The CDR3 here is CASSSAGVNNEQFF. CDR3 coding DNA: TGTGCCAGCAGCTCCGCCGGGGTCAACAATGAGCAGTTCTTC.

The CDR3 coding sequence is TGTGCCAGCAGCCAAGTCGCAAGGGGAATCGAGCAGTACTTC. This gives the protein CASSQVARGIEQYF. The genes are TRBV4-2 and TRBJ2-7; TRBD1 might be the D (5 bases). Germline CDR1 and CDR2: LGHNA and YNFKEQ. The length of the CDR3 is 14 residues. Trimming pared 1 base from V and 6 bases from J, leaving 13 bases between.

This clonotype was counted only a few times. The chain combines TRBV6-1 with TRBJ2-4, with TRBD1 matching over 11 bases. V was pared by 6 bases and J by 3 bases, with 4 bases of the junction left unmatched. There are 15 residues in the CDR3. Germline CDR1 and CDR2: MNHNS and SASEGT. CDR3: CASSHGTGGKNIQYF. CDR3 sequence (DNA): TGTGCCAGCAGCCACGGGACAGGGGGCAAAAACATTCAGTACTTC.

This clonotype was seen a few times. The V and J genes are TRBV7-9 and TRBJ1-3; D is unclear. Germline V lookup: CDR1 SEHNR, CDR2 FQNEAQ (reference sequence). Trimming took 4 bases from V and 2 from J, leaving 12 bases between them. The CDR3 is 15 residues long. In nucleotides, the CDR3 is TGTGCCAGCAGCTCCCGGTCGGGCACTGGAAACACCATATATTTT. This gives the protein CASSSRSGTGNTIYF.

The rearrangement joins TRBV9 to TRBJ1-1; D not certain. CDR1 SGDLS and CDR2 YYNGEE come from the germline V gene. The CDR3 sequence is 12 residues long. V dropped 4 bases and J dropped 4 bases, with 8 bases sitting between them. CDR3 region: CASSPHGTEAFF. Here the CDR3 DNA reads TGTGCCAGCAGCCCCCACGGCACTGAAGCTTTCTTT.

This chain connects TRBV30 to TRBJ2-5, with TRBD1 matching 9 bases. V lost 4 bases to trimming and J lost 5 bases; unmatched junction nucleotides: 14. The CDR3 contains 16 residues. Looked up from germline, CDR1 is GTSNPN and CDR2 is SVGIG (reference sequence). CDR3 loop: CAWINTDRGDWETQYF. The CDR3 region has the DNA TGTGCCTGGATCAACACGGACAGGGGAGATTGGGAGACCCAGTACTTC. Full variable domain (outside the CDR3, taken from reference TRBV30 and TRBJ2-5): SQTIHQWPATLVQPVGSPLSLECTVEGTSNPNLYWYRQAAGRGLQLLFYSVGIGQISSEVPQNLSASRPQDRQFILSSKKLLLSDSGFYLCAWINTDRGDWETQYFGPGTRLLVL.

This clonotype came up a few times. In DNA, the CDR3 is TGTGCCAGCAAGGTCTTGGCTAGCGGGGGGCAAGAGACCCAGTACTTC. The encoded protein is CASKVLASGGQETQYF. This chain links TRBV7-2 with TRBJ2-5; TRBD2 aligns across 11 bases. Looked up from germline, CDR1 is SGHTA and CDR2 is FQGNSA. The CDR3 is 16 amino acids. V trimming: 7 bases; J trimming: 2 bases; junction bases outside the gene matches: 9.

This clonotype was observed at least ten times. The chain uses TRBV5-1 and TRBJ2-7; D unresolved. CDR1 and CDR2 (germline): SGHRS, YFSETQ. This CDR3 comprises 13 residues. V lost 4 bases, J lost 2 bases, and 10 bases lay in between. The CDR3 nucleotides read TGCGCCAGCAGCCCGAGCAGGACCTACGAGCAGTACTTC. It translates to CASSPSRTYEQYF. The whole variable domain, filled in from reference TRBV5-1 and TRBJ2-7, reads KAGVTQTPRYLIKTRGQQVTLSCSPISGHRSVSWYQQTPGQGLQFLFEYFSETQRNKGNFPGRFSGRQFSNSRSEMNVSTLELGDSALYLCASSPSRTYEQYFGPGTRLTVT.

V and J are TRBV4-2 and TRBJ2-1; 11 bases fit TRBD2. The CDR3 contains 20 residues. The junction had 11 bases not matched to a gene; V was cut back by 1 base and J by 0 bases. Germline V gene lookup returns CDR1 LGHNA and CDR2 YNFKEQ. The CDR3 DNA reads TGTGCCAGCAGCCAAGCGGTCGCTAGCGGGGGGCTCAGCTCCTACAATGAGCAGTTCTTC. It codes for CASSQAVASGGLSSYNEQFF.